This TCR beta chain originates from a study of shared clonotypes between healthy human individuals. Findings and limits, study-wide: Rarefaction showed sorted-subset sequencing was incomplete despite large depth. It was observed that roughly 5.4% of naive CD4 clonotypes were shared across a handful of donors.

V shed 4 bases and J shed 7 bases, with 5 bases lying between them. The CDR3 length is 10 residues. Germline V lookup: CDR1 SQVTM, CDR2 ANQGSEA. The naive CD8 fraction comprised CD45RO-negative cells positively selected for CCR7 and excluded terminally differentiated effector memory CD45RA+ cells. A word on this clone: Its antigen remains unknown. Other DNA sequences of this sample code for an identical CDR3.

The authors' processing: Because ImmunoSEQ provided only junction sequences with no quality scores, the filtering differed. Produced via immunoSEQ multiplex PCR; TCRdb's table is partial and in-frame only. V, J and clone size are taken as reported in that table, and D and trimming were inferred from the DNA itself. The profile shows about 2.1 million clones, over 85% of them singletons. The V and J genes are TRBV29-1 and TRBJ2-1; D is uncertain. This clonotype was obtained from a man aged 18 to 30 in good health. Some clones in this sample may be carry-over from other donors' samples. Sequenced input: naive CD8+ T cells from PBMCs. CDR3 DNA sequence: TGCAGCGTTGTGGGTAATGAGCAGTTCTTC. Protein product: CSVVGNEQFF.